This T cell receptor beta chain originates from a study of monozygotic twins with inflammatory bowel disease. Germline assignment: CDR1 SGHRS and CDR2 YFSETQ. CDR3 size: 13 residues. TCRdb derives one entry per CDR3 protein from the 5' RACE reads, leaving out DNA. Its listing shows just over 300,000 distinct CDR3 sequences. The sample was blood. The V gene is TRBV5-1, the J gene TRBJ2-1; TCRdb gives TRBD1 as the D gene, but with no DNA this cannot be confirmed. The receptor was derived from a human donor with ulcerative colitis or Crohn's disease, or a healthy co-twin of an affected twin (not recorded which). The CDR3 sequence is CASSLASGYEQFF.